This T cell receptor (beta chain) was obtained from a study of metastatic and nonmetastatic thyroid tumors. Before thyroid surgery, none of the patients had received any treatment. CDR1 and CDR2 from the germline V gene are MNHNS and SASEGT. CDR3 length: 15 amino acids. Trimming took 4 bases from V and 3 from J, leaving 13 bases between them. TCRdb reprocessed the PCR reads using MiXCR. Here the sample spans tens of thousands of clones, roughly a third being singletons. The V call is TRBV6-1, the J call TRBJ2-1; D is uncertain. This sequence was found in a female donor with papillary thyroid cancer or a benign thyroid nodule (not recorded which). Some clones in this sample may be carry-over from other donors' samples. The sequenced material came from tumor tissue. The CDR3 DNA follows: TGTGCCAGCAGTGCAGGCGAGGAAGGCTACAATGAGCAGTTCTTC. Its protein product is CASSAGEEGYNEQFF.